A single sample gave rise to the 5 T cell receptor beta chains below, sequenced in a study of regulatory T cells in long-lasting Graves disease. According to the study, TCR beta libraries were built with iRepertoire HTBI primers and CDR3-region Arm-PCR. TCRdb used MiXCR to reprocess the multiplex PCR reads, holding one entry per CDR3 protein. This sample carries about 660,000 distinct CDR3 sequences, around 32% of them seen once, and the ten largest clones take 35% to 55%. The time point here: persistent/refractory GD, antithyroid drugs over 5 years with positive TRAb. PBMCs provided the RNA from which the TCR library was made. The source material was peripheral blood mononuclear cells (PBMCs), sampled when the disease was refractory, from a patient treated with antithyroid drugs. Receptors originate from a female donor with Graves disease.

This clonotype appeared a few times. The chain is built from TRBV7-9 and TRBJ2-7, with D possibly matching TRBD2 (5 bases). The germline V gene has CDR1 SEHNR and CDR2 FQNEAQ (reference sequence). The V end lost 5 bases, the J end lost 0 bases, and 14 bases lay between the germline ends. This CDR3 is 15 amino acids long. The CDR3 protein is CASSDFAGSSYEQYF. The CDR3 region has the DNA TGTGCCAGCAGCGATTTCGCGGGTAGCTCCTACGAGCAGTACTTC. Looking up the rest from reference TRBV7-9 and TRBJ2-7 gives the full variable domain: DTGVSQNPRHKITKRGQNVTFRCDPISEHNRLYWYRQTLGQGPEFLTYFQNEAQLEKSRLLSDRFSAERPKGSFSTLEIQRTEQGDSAMYLCASSDFAGSSYEQYFGPGTRLTVT.

The chain joins TRBV28 to TRBJ1-2; 10 bases are shared with TRBD1. This CDR3 contains 14 residues. Germline-derived CDR1 and CDR2 are MDHEN and SYDVKM. V shed 6 bases, J shed 8 bases, and the junction held 9 bases outside the gene matches. The CDR3 protein is CASRSGTGDLGYTF. CDR3 DNA sequence: TGTGCCAGCAGGTCCGGGACAGGGGATTTGGGCTACACCTTC.

The rearrangement uses TRBV12-3 or TRBV12-4 and TRBJ2-1, with 9 bases identical to TRBD1. The CDR3 sequence is 15 residues long. V was pared by 7 bases and J by 0 bases, with 4 bases of the junction left unmatched. The CDR3, as DNA: TGTGCCAGCATAGGACAGGGGAGCTCCTACAATGAGCAGTTCTTC. Amino acids: CASIGQGSSYNEQFF.

V gene TRBV3-1 combines with J gene TRBJ1-1; 8 bases are shared with TRBD1. J gave up 8 bases and V 3 bases, and 5 bases lay outside the gene matches. This CDR3 comprises 13 residues. The germline V gene has CDR1 LGHDT and CDR2 YNNKEL (reference sequence). The CDR3 DNA follows: TGTGCCAGCAGCCACCTAGGACAGGGCGAAGCTTTCTTT. Translating gives CASSHLGQGEAFF.

In this sample, this clonotype turned up many times. J is TRBJ2-5 and V is TRBV19; 11 nucleotides line up with TRBD1. The J segment lost 4 bases and the V segment lost 5 bases, leaving 6 bases of the junction unmatched. Germline-derived CDR1 and CDR2 are LNHDA and SQIVND (reference sequence). CDR3 size: 15 residues. This chain's CDR3 is CASSLGQGARETQYF. The CDR3 DNA sequence: TGTGCCAGTAGTTTAGGACAGGGGGCGCGAGAGACCCAGTACTTC.